This T cell receptor beta chain was recorded in a study of T cell changes during pregnancy in multiple sclerosis. This table comes from immunoSEQ multiplex PCR, and its TCRdb copy is limited to in-frame clones, with some not included. The table includes about 36,000 clones, approximately 90% detected once. CDR1 is SEHNR, CDR2 FQNEAQ, per germline (reference sequence). With 5 bases removed from V and 5 bases from J, the gap between germline ends came to 23 bases. There are 17 residues in the CDR3. The source was CD8+ T cells from peripheral blood mononuclear cells, collected in the third trimester of pregnancy. This clonotype originated in a female donor with multiple sclerosis, enrolled in a pregnancy study. The chain links TRBV7-9 to TRBJ2-3; D might be TRBD2 (5 bases). The CDR3 coding sequence is TGTGCCAGCAGCGACCAGTCGGTAGCGCAACTGGAAGATACGCAGTATTTT. Protein: CASSDQSVAQLEDTQYF.